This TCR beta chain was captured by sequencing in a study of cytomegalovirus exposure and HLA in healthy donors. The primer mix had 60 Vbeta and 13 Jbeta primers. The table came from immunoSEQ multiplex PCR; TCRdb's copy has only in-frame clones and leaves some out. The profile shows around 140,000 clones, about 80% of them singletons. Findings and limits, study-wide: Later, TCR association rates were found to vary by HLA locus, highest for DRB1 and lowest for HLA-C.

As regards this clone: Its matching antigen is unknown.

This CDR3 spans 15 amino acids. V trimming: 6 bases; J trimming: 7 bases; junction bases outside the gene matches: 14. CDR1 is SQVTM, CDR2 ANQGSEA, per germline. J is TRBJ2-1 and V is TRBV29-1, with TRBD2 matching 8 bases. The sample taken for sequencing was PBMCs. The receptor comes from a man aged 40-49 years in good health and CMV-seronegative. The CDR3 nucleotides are TGCAGCGTCCCCTACCGGGAGGGCCCCGTTAATGAGCAGTTCTTC. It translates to CSVPYREGPVNEQFF.